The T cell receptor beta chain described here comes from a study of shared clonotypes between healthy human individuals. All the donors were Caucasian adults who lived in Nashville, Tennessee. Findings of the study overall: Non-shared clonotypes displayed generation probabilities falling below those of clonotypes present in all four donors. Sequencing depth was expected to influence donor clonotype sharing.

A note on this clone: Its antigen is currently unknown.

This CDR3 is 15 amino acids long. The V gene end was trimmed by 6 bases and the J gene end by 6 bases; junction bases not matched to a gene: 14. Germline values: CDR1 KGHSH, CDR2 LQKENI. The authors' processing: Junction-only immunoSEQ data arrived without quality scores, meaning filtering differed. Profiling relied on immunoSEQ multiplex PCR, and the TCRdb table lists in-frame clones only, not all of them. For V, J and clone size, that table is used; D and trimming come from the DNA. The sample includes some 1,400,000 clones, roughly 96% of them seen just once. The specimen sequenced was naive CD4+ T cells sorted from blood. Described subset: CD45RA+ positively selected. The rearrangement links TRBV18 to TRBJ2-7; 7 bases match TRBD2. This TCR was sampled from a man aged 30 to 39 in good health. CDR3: CASSPRAGEPAEQYF. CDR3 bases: TGTGCCAGCTCTCCCCGGGCGGGAGAGCCCGCCGAGCAGTACTTC.